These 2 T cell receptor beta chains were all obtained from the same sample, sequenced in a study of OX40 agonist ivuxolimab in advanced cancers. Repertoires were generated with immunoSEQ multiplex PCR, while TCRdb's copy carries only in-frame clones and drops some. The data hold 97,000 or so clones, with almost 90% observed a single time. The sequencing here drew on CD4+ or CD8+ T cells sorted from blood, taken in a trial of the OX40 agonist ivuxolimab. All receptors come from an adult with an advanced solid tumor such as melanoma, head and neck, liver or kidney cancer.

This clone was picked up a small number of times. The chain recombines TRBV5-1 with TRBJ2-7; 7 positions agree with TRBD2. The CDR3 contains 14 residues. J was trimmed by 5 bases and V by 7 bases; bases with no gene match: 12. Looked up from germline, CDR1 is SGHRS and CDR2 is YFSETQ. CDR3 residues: CASWEGRASHEQYF. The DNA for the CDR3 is TGCGCCAGCTGGGAGGGGCGGGCGTCCCACGAGCAGTACTTC.

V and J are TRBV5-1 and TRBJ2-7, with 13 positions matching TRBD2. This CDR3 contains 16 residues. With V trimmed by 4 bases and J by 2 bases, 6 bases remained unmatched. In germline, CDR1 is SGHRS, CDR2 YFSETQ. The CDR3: CASSPQLAGGPYEQYF. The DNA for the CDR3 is TGCGCCAGCAGCCCGCAACTAGCGGGAGGGCCCTACGAGCAGTACTTC.